This T cell receptor (beta chain) was sequenced for a study of CD8 T cells in cerebrospinal fluid in Alzheimer's disease (dated by TCRdb to between 2020 and 2021). As for the study more broadly: CSF T cell clonal expansion was assessed with two single-cell approaches: plate-based nested PCR sequencing and droplet-based sequencing. In the droplet-based CSF analysis comparing patients with controls, roughly ten healthy controls (approximately 11,000 cells) and roughly ten patients with MCI or Alzheimer's disease (10,391 cells) were included. A total of under 25 samples were covered by the CSF gene-expression analysis, which included Parkinson's disease patients. This study tested whether clonally expanded T cells could be found in cerebrospinal fluid from healthy elderly individuals and from patients with neurodegenerative disease. The research as a whole found: When data were pooled, most of the 6 Alzheimer's patients but only 1 of 10 healthy subjects had a highly expanded clone, defined as at least 3% of TCRs. It was cautioned by the authors that a causal link between EBV and Alzheimer's disease is not established by the detection of EBV-specific TCRs in CSF. Only samples with detectable clones (approximately 11 healthy, 5 MCI, 5 AD, 6 PD) were included in the overall clonality comparison. Compared with controls, patients with MCI or Alzheimer's disease had a higher percentage of their CSF TCRs made up by the single largest clone. The EBV-specific clones were neither the most highly expanded clones nor enriched among patients.

Library preparation employed 10x single-cell sequencing. CSF cells were profiled with 10X Genomics single-cell V(D)J and 5' gene-expression libraries. An Illumina NextSeq550 was used to sequence CSF single-cell TCR libraries. In the source study's methods: After V(D)J reads were mapped to the vdj-GRCh38 alts ensemble 2.0.0 reference, the Cell Ranger vdj pipeline was used to analyse the reads. Cell barcodes sharing the same set of productive CDR3 nucleotide sequences were defined as clonotypes. To connect clonality with transcriptional profiles, clonotype information was added to the gene-expression metadata in Seurat v3.0. Exclusion was applied to CSF cells with more than 1,800 genes, more than 7,500 UMIs or more than 10% mitochondrial reads. To find TCRs with known antigen specificity, CDR3-beta sequences were matched against VDJdb. Only TCRs with complete alpha and beta chains were included in the network analysis of clone sharing, which used the R package qgraph. With the reads reprocessed by TCRdb, a single entry stands for each CDR3 protein sequence and no DNA is reported. The authors' filters were not applied to this entry. The table for this sample lists approximately 1,200 distinct CDR3 sequences. Together, the top ten hold approximately 16% of the sample.

In the absence of a count, this clonotype is rated medium-sized (0.01 to 0.1%) from its frequency. The antigen this receptor binds is unknown. Parkinson's disease patients served as a neurodegenerative disease comparison group, because antigen-specific T cells had previously been reported in Parkinson's disease blood. Every participant was in good physical condition and had no acute infectious disease. Biomarkers including neurofilament, amyloid-beta and tau were used to confirm neurodegeneration in the patients. Live CSF cells for droplet-based sequencing were sorted with a live/dead marker. CSF was obtained by lumbar puncture, and immune cells were pelleted by centrifugation at 300g. CSF samples were inspected for red blood cells, and any blood-contaminated sample was excluded. CSF cells were cryopreserved in freezing medium, frozen overnight at -80 °C, and then stored in liquid nitrogen. CSF samples were stored for less than seven months before analysis.

This receptor was obtained from a human donor with Parkinson's disease. The specimen sequenced was cerebrospinal fluid.

The CDR3 here reads CASSPTGLELYEQYF. The rearrangement combines TRBV7-2 with TRBJ2-7; TCRdb designates TRBD2, a call that cannot be tested without DNA. CDR1 and CDR2 are drawn from the germline V gene: SGHTA, FQGNSA. The CDR3 contains 15 residues, cysteine and phenylalanine counted. No DNA appears here.